The subject of this entry is one T cell receptor beta chain. What it recognizes is unknown. The data originate from a study of cytomegalovirus exposure and HLA in healthy donors. Regarding the study as a whole: Per a later analysis, 15,000 to 20,000 TCR beta sequences showed association with HLA alleles at 0.05 false discovery rate. Researchers reported in a later analysis that common viral pathogens appeared linked to several top clusters. Cytomegalovirus association was listed for 164 TCR beta chains.

Both 60 Vbeta primers and 13 Jbeta primers went into the PCR. As handled by the study authors: As a later analysis found, there were 82 million or so unique TCR beta chains, of which roughly 11 million were shared. Clones were sequenced by immunoSEQ multiplex PCR, and TCRdb holds only the in-frame ones, with some missing. V, J and clone size derive from that table, while D and trimming were established from the DNA sequence. The sample lists approximately 140,000 clones, approximately 88% occurring once. V was pared by 5 bases and J by 3 bases, with 11 bases between. This CDR3 comprises 13 residues. The germline V gene has CDR1 SGDLS and CDR2 YYNGEE.

The sequence came from a middle-aged woman in good health and CMV-seronegative. The V and J genes are TRBV9 and TRBJ1-1; D uncertain. The sequencing input was PBMCs. The CDR3 coding sequence is TGTGCCAGCAGTAGGGAGGCGGACACTGAAGCTTTCTTT. Its translation is CASSREADTEAFF.